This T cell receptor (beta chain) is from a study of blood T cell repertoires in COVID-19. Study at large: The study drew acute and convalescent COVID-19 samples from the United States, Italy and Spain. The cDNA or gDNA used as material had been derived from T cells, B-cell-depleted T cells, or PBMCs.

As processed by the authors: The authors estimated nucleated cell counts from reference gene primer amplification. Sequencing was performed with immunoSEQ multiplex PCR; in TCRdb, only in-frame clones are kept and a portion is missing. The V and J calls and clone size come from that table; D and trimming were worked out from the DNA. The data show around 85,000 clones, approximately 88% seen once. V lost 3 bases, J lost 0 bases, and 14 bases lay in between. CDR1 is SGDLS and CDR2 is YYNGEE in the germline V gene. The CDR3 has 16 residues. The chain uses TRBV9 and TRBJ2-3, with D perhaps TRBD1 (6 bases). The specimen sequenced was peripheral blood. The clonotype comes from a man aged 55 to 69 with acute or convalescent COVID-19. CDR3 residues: CASSAPDRTSTDTQYF. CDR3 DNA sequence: TGTGCCAGCAGCGCACCGGACAGAACTAGCACAGATACGCAGTATTTT.